This T cell receptor beta chain was observed in a study of cytomegalovirus exposure and HLA in healthy donors. Study as a whole: An analysis done earlier identified more than 100 million unique TCR beta sequences from 200 million or so T cells.

A multiplex PCR was run with 60 Vbeta primers and 13 Jbeta primers. TCRdb's copy holds only in-frame clones and misses some; the assay was immunoSEQ multiplex PCR. The sample has 150,000 to 200,000 clones; 65% to 80% are singletons. Comments on this clone: Its antigen is currently unknown.

Findings of the study overall: Near-uniform donor sequencing depth was presumed by presence/absence analyses.

Germline CDR1 is MNHEY and CDR2 is SMNVEV (reference sequence). V shed 8 bases, J shed 3 bases, and the junction held 12 bases outside the gene matches. This CDR3 spans 16 amino acids. This chain connects TRBV27 to TRBJ2-2, with 7 bases identical to TRBD2. Sequenced sample: PBMCs. This clonotype was sampled from a man between 18 and 29 years old in good health and CMV-seropositive. CDR3 bases: TGTGCCAGCGGCCCGAATGCGGGGGTGTACACCGGGGAGCTGTTTTTT. Translating it yields CASGPNAGVYTGELFF.